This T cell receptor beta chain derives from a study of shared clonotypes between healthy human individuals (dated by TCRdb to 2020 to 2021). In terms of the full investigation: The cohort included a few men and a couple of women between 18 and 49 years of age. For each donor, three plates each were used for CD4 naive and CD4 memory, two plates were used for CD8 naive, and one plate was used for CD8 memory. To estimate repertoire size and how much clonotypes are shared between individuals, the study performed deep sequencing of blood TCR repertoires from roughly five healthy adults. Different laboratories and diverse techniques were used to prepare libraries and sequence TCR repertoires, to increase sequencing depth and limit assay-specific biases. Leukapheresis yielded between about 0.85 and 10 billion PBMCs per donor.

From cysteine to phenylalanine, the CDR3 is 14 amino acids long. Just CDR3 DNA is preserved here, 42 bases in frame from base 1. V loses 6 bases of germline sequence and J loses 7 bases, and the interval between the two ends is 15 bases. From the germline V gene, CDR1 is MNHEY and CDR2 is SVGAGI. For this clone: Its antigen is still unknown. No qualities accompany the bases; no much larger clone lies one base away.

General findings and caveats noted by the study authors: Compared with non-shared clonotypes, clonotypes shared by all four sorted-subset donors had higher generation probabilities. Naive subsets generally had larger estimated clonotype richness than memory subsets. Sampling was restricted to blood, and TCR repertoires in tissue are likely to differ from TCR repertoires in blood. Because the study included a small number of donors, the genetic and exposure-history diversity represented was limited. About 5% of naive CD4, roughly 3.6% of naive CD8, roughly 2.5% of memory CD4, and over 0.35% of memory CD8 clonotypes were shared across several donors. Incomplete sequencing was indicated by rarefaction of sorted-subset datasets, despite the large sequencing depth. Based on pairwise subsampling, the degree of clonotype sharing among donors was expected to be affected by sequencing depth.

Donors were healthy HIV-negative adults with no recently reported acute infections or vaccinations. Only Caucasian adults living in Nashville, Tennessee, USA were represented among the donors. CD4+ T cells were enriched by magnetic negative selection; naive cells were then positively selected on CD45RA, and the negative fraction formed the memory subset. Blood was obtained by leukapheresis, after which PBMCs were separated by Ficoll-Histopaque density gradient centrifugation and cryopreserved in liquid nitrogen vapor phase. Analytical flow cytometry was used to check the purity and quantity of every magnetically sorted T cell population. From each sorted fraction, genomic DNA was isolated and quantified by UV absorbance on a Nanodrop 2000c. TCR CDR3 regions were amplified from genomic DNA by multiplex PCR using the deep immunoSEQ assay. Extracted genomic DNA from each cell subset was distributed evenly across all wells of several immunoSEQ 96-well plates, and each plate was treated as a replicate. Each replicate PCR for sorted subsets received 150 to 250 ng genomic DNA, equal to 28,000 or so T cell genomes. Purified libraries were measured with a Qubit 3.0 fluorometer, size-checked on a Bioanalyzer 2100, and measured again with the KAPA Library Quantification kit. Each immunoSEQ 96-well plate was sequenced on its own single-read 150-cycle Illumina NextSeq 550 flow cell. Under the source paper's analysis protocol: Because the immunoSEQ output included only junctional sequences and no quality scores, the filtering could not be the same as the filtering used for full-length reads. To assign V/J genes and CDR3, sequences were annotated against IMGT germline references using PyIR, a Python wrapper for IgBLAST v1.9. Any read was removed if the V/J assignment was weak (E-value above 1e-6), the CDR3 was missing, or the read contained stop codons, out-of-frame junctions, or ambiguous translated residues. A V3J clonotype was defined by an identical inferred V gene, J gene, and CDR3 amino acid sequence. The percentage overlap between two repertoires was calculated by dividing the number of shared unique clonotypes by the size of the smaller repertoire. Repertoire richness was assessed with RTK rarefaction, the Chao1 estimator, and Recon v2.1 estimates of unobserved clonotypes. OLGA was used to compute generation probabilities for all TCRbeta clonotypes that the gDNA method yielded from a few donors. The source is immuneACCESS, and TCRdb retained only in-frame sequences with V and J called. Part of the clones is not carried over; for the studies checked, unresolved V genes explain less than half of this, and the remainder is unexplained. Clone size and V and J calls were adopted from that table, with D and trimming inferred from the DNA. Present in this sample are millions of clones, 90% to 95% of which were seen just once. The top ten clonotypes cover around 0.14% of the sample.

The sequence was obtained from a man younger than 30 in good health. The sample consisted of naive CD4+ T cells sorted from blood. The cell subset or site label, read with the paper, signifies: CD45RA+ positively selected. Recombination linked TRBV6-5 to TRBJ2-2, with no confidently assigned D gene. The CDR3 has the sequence CASRAMGKIGELFF. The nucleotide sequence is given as TGTGCCAGCAGGGCAATGGGGAAAATCGGGGAGCTGTTTTTT.